This passage covers 27 T cell receptor beta chains from one sample sequenced in a study of shared clonotypes between healthy human individuals (dated by TCRdb to 2018 to 2021). CD8 naive samples consisted of CD45RO-negative cells that were positively selected for CCR7, yielding a CD45RA+CCR7+ population without TemRA cells. Library construction relied on the immunoSEQ multiplex PCR assay. The immuneACCESS repertoire file appears here via TCRdb, limited to in-frame rearrangements. These files lack a portion of the clones; in checked studies, under half of the deficit traces to unresolved V genes, and the cause of the others is not known. The sample data list 1.5 million to 2.5 million clones, and 85% to 95% of these were observed just once. The ten largest clones represent 1.2% of the sample. Sequencing used naive CD8+ T cells sorted from blood. This sample's cell subset or site label indicates: CD45RA+CCR7+. These TCRs come from a man between 18 and 35 years old in good health.

This clone was seen a handful of times. J is TRBJ2-7 and V is TRBV19; 7 bases match TRBD1. The CDR3 is made up of 14 amino acids. J lost 6 bases, V lost 3 bases, and 8 bases had no gene match. Germline CDR1 LNHDA, CDR2 SQIVND (reference sequence). DNA of the CDR3: TGTGCCAGTAGTATGGCGACAGGGATTGTCGAGCAGTACTTC. Protein product: CASSMATGIVEQYF. The full variable domain, with the rest looked up from reference TRBV19 and TRBJ2-7, is DGGITQSPKYLFRKEGQNVTLSCEQNLNHDAMYWYRQDPGQGLRLIYYSQIVNDFQKGDIAEGYSVSREKKESFPLTVTSAQKNPTAFYLCASSMATGIVEQYFGPGTRLTVT.

V gene TRBV15 combines with J gene TRBJ2-1, with D perhaps matching TRBD1 (6 bases). The CDR3 is made up of 14 amino acids. Germline V lookup: CDR1 LNHNV, CDR2 YYDKDF (reference sequence). V lost 6 bases and J 2 bases, leaving 11 bases between the germline ends. This CDR3 is CATSIGGTYNEQFF. CDR3 DNA: TGTGCCACCAGTATAGGGGGAACCTACAATGAGCAGTTCTTC. Filled out from reference TRBV15 and TRBJ2-1, the complete variable domain reads DAMVIQNPRYQVTQFGKPVTLSCSQTLNHNVMYWYQQKSSQAPKLLFHYYDKDFNNEADTPDNFQSRRPNTSFCFLDIRSPGLGDTAMYLCATSIGGTYNEQFFGPGTRLTVL.

Only one count was recorded for this clone. The chain has TRBV4-1 and TRBJ2-7, with 9 bases identical to TRBD1. Germline loops: CDR1 MGHRA, CDR2 YSYEKL. With 2 bases clipped from V and 3 bases from J, the junction kept 5 bases outside the gene matches. The CDR3 has 15 amino acids. CDR3 in DNA: TGCGCCAGCAGCCAAAAGGACAGGGGTCTCTACGAGCAGTACTTC. Translating gives CASSQKDRGLYEQYF.

The J gene is TRBJ1-5, the V gene TRBV6-5; tentative D call: TRBD1 (5 bases). The CDR3 extends over 14 amino acids. V lost 5 bases, J lost 3 bases, and 11 bases lay in between. Germline-derived CDR1 and CDR2 are MNHEY and SVGAGI. CDR3 region: CASSTRGNNQPQHF. CDR3 in DNA: TGTGCCAGCAGTACCCGGGGGAACAATCAGCCCCAGCATTTT.

The chain carries TRBV27 and TRBJ1-2, with 8 bases lining up with TRBD1. This CDR3 spans 13 amino acids. Germline trimming cut 5 bases from V and 8 bases from J; bases unmatched to any gene: 7. CDR1 MNHEY and CDR2 SMNVEV come from the germline V gene (reference sequence). CDR3: CASSTGGSYGYTF. CDR3 in DNA: TGTGCCAGCAGTACAGGGGGGTCTTACGGCTACACCTTC.

The chain uses TRBV29-1 and TRBJ2-7, with D possibly matching TRBD1 (6 bases). The germline V gene encodes CDR1 SQVTM and CDR2 ANQGSEA. V dropped 2 bases and J dropped 0 bases, with 14 bases sitting between them. The length of the CDR3 is 15 residues. The CDR3 DNA sequence: TGCAGCGTTGAATTAAGGGGGATACCCTCCTACGAGCAGTACTTC. Its translation: CSVELRGIPSYEQYF.

This rearrangement joins TRBV5-5 to TRBJ1-2; TRBD1 matches at 12 bases. In germline, CDR1 is SGHKS, CDR2 YYEKEE (reference sequence). The CDR3 totals 16 residues. Losses at the gene ends were 7 bases for V and 0 bases for J; bases not matched to a gene: 7. CDR3 sequence (DNA): TGTGCCAGCGATCCGGGACAGGGGGCAGCTAACTATGGCTACACCTTC. Translation gives CASDPGQGAANYGYTF. Full variable domain (outside the CDR3, taken from reference TRBV5-5 and TRBJ1-2): DAGVTQSPTHLIKTRGQQVTLRCSPISGHKSVSWYQQVLGQGPQFIFQYYEKEERGRGNFPDRFSARQFPNYSSELNVNALLLGDSALYLCASDPGQGAANYGYTFGSGTRLTVV.

Details on this clone: This sample includes further DNA sequences coding for the same CDR3. The genes are TRBV6-5 and TRBJ1-5; D remains unclear. The CDR3 runs to 13 residues. Trimming pared 4 bases from V and 4 bases from J, leaving 8 bases between. In germline, CDR1 is MNHEY, CDR2 SVGAGI. CDR3 protein: CASSLGLNQPQHF. Here the CDR3 DNA reads TGTGCCAGCAGTTTGGGATTAAATCAGCCCCAGCATTTT.

This chain uses TRBV25-1 with TRBJ2-7; a weak D match, TRBD2 (6 bases). CDR1 is MGHDK, CDR2 SYGVNS, per germline. CDR3 size: 12 residues. V lost 6 bases and J 3 bases, leaving 9 bases between the germline ends. CDR3 nucleotide sequence: TGTGCCAGCAGCACTAGCCTCTACGAGCAGTACTTC. Its protein is CASSTSLYEQYF.

CDR3 amino acids: CASSTTGQHEQYF. The CDR3 DNA is TGTGCCAGCAGCACAACCGGACAGCACGAGCAGTACTTC. The V and J genes are TRBV27 and TRBJ2-7, with D maybe TRBD1 (6 bases). The CDR3 has 13 amino acids. V was cut by 6 bases and J by 5 bases, with 14 bases left in between. Germline lookup yields CDR1 MNHEY and CDR2 SMNVEV (reference sequence).

The V gene is TRBV7-2, the J gene TRBJ2-5; 7 bases map to TRBD2. This CDR3 has 17 residues. Per germline, CDR1 SGHTA and CDR2 FQGNSA. V dropped 1 base and J dropped 0; count of bases not matched to a gene: 8. The CDR3 bases are TGTGCCAGCAGCTTAGGCCTAGCGGCTTCGTACCAAGAGACCCAGTACTTC. Its translation is CASSLGLAASYQETQYF.

This chain links TRBV5-5 with TRBJ1-2; 7 nucleotides line up with TRBD1. The V gene's germline CDR1 is SGHKS and CDR2 YYEKEE (reference sequence). The CDR3 covers 15 residues. The ends lost 3 bases at V and 3 bases at J; junction bases unmatched: 8. CDR3 sequence reads: CASSSEDRTYYGYTF. The CDR3 coding sequence is TGTGCCAGCAGCTCGGAGGACAGGACCTACTATGGCTACACCTTC. Filled out from reference TRBV5-5 and TRBJ1-2, the complete variable domain reads DAGVTQSPTHLIKTRGQQVTLRCSPISGHKSVSWYQQVLGQGPQFIFQYYEKEERGRGNFPDRFSARQFPNYSSELNVNALLLGDSALYLCASSSEDRTYYGYTFGSGTRLTVV.

The chain combines TRBV11-2 with TRBJ2-3; D uncertain. CDR3 length: 13 amino acids. Germline CDR1 reads SGHAT; CDR2 reads FQNNGV. V lost 5 bases and J 6 bases, leaving 12 bases between the germline ends. CDR3 amino acids: CASSDPPRDTQYF. The CDR3 DNA sequence: TGTGCCAGCAGCGACCCGCCGAGGGATACGCAGTATTTT.

The chain recombines TRBV7-9 with TRBJ1-6; unclear D gene. CDR1 and CDR2 from the germline V gene are SEHNR and FQNEAQ (reference sequence). The CDR3 covers 14 residues. The ends were cut back, 2 bases at V and 9 bases at J, with 11 bases in the middle. The CDR3 region is CASSLSPILSPLHF. The CDR3 nucleotides read TGTGCCAGCAGCTTAAGCCCAATACTTTCACCCCTCCACTTT.

V and J are TRBV27 and TRBJ2-3, with TRBD1 identical over 9 bases. The CDR3 covers 14 residues. The V gene's germline CDR1 is MNHEY and CDR2 SMNVEV (reference sequence). The junction had 6 bases not matched to a gene; V was cut back by 6 bases and J by 5 bases. The CDR3 nucleotides read TGTGCCAGCAGGTCCACAGGGGGCGTAGATACGCAGTATTTT. This gives the protein CASRSTGGVDTQYF.

The gene calls are TRBV5-8 and TRBJ2-3; a possible D gene is TRBD1 (5 bases). V was trimmed by 4 bases and J by 2 bases, leaving 17 bases between them. This CDR3 region has 16 residues. Germline CDR1 and CDR2: SGHTS and YDEGEE. The CDR3: CASSPLQGSNTDTQYF. CDR3 bases: TGTGCCAGCAGCCCCCTCCAGGGTTCTAACACAGATACGCAGTATTTT.

This chain links TRBV4-3 with TRBJ2-1, with D possibly being TRBD2 (5 bases). Trimming took off 0 bases at V and 2 bases at J, with 8 bases between the two ends. This CDR3 spans 15 amino acids. Germline V CDR1 and CDR2: LGHNA, YSLEER. The CDR3 loop reads CASSQESGAYNEQFF. CDR3 DNA: TGCGCCAGCAGCCAAGAGAGCGGAGCCTACAATGAGCAGTTCTTC.

The chain recombines TRBV27 with TRBJ2-3; D may be TRBD1 (5 bases). The CDR3 totals 14 residues. The V and J ends lost 2 bases and 9 bases respectively, with 15 bases between them. Germline V gene data show CDR1 as MNHEY and CDR2 as SMNVEV (reference sequence). The CDR3 spells CASSLVPGIDTQYF. Written as DNA, the CDR3 is TGTGCCAGCAGTTTAGTCCCAGGGATAGACACGCAGTATTTT.

V is TRBV15 and J is TRBJ2-1, with 7 bases that match TRBD1. J was trimmed by 5 bases and V by 7 bases; bases with no gene match: 8. Germline loops: CDR1 LNHNV, CDR2 YYDKDF (reference sequence). The length of the CDR3 is 14 residues. CDR3 coding DNA: TGTGCCACCAAAGGGACAGCAAGTAACAATGAGCAGTTCTTC. Amino acids: CATKGTASNNEQFF.

This chain uses TRBV28 with TRBJ1-4; TRBD1 aligns across 10 bases. Losses at the gene ends were 4 bases for V and 8 bases for J; bases not matched to a gene: 10. The CDR3 runs 16 residues. In germline, CDR1 is MDHEN, CDR2 SYDVKM. The CDR3 DNA follows: TGTGCCAGCAGTTCTTTACCGGGACAGGGGTGGGAAAAACTGTTTTTT. Protein product: CASSSLPGQGWEKLFF.

CDR3 nucleotide sequence: TGTGCCAGCAGTGATATGCGGGAGGGATACGAGCAGTACTTC. It translates to CASSDMREGYEQYF. This chain joins TRBV2 and TRBJ2-7; 9 bases match TRBD2. V shed 3 bases and J 4 bases; nucleotides not matched to a gene: 4. This CDR3 is built from 14 residues. Germline lookup yields CDR1 SNHLY and CDR2 FYNNEI.

The V gene is TRBV7-8, the J gene TRBJ2-7, with 8 bases identical to TRBD2. There are 14 residues in the CDR3. J gave up 3 bases and V 5 bases, and 6 bases lay outside the gene matches. Germline loops: CDR1 SGHVS, CDR2 FQNEAQ. The CDR3 here is CASSTRTSSYEQYF. CDR3 bases: TGTGCCAGCAGCACCCGGACTAGCAGCTACGAGCAGTACTTC.

Comments on this clone: The sample holds other DNA sequences that translate to the same CDR3. The chain has TRBV6-5 and TRBJ2-7; D not certain. Trimming took 0 bases from V and 3 from J, leaving 6 bases between them. Germline assignment: CDR1 MNHEY and CDR2 SVGAGI. The CDR3 spans 13 residues. CDR3 in DNA: TGTGCCAGCAGTTACTCGGATGGCTACGAGCAGTACTTC. It is translated as CASSYSDGYEQYF.

The chain joins TRBV28 to TRBJ2-1; possibly TRBD1 for D (6 bases). CDR3 length: 16 residues. The V gene lost 5 bases and the J gene lost 6 bases, with 20 bases spanning the gap. Germline CDR1 is MDHEN and CDR2 is SYDVKM. DNA for the CDR3: TGTGCCAGCAGTACCCCGACAGGTAACGGGGTCAATGAGCAGTTCTTC. Its translation: CASSTPTGNGVNEQFF.

This clone appeared a single time. Written as DNA, the CDR3 is TGCAGCGTGCTGACAGGGCTTGGCGCAGATACGCAGTATTTT. Translated, it gives CSVLTGLGADTQYF. The chain is built from TRBV29-1 and TRBJ2-3; TRBD1 aligns across 7 bases. CDR1 is SQVTM, CDR2 ANQGSEA, per germline. The CDR3 length is 14 residues. The V segment lost 6 bases and the J segment 4 bases; nucleotides outside the gene matches: 10.

V is TRBV7-2 and J is TRBJ2-1; TRBD2 matches at 10 bases. CDR1 is SGHTA, CDR2 FQGNSA, per germline. The CDR3 loop spans 15 amino acids. V lost 1 base to trimming and J lost 6 bases; unmatched junction nucleotides: 3. The CDR3 DNA reads TGTGCCAGCAGCTTAGGGGCTAGCGGGAGCAATGAGCAGTTCTTC. This translates into CASSLGASGSNEQFF.

The chain links TRBV27 to TRBJ2-7; the D gene is possibly TRBD2 (5 bases). Deletions cut 2 bases from V and 3 bases from J, with 8 bases between. This CDR3 spans 13 amino acids. Per the germline V gene, CDR1 is MNHEY and CDR2 is SMNVEV (reference sequence). The CDR3 bases are TGTGCCAGCAGTTTACGGGAATACTACGAGCAGTACTTC. Its protein product is CASSLREYYEQYF.